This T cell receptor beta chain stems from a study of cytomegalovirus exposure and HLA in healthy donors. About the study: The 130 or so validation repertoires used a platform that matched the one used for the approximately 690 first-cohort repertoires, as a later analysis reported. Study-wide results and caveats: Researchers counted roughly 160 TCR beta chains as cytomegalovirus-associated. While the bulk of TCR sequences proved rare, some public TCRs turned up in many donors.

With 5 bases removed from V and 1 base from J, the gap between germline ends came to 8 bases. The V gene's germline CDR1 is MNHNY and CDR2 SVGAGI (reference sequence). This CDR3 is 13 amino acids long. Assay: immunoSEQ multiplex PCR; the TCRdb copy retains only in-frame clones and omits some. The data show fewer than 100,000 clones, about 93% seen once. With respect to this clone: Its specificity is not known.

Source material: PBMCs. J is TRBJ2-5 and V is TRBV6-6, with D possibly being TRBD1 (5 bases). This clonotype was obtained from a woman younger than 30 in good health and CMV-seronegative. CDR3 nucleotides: TGTGCCAGCAGTCGACAGTTCCAAGAGACCCAGTACTTC. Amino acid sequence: CASSRQFQETQYF.